These T cell receptor beta chains were read from a single sample in a study of radiation and T cells in renal cell carcinoma. Sequencing was performed with immunoSEQ multiplex PCR; in TCRdb, only in-frame clones are kept and a portion is missing. The sample lists tens of thousands of clones, approximately 83% occurring once. The input for sequencing was blood, taken from a patient whose treatment included radiotherapy and nephrectomy. Receptors were obtained from a woman between 45 and 60 years old with renal cell carcinoma. Each CDR3 is given with its conserved first and last residue. A D gene is named only where the DNA matches it firmly. The size of a clone is reported for some rows only, either as once, few or many, or as a class for expanded clones.

once,NA,TRBJ1-1,TRBV10-1,TGCGCCAGCAGAGCGGGGGGAATCGGAACTGAAGCTTTCTTT,CASRAGGIGTEAFF
NA,NA,TRBJ2-7,TRBV5-1,TGCGCCAGCAGGTTTACTACAGGGTACGAGCAGTACTTC,CASRFTTGYEQYF
NA,NA,TRBJ2-7,TRBV7-2,TGTGCCAGCAGCTTAGAGTGGGGCGAGCAGTACTTC,CASSLEWGEQYF
NA,TRBD1,TRBJ1-3,TRBV5-1,TGCGCCAGCAGCTTGGTAGGGACAGCAGACTCTGGAAACACCATATATTTT,CASSLVGTADSGNTIYF
NA,TRBD2,TRBJ2-1,TRBV5-1,TGCGCCAGCAGCTCAAGCGGACTAGCGGGGGGAATGTGGAATGAGCAGTTCTTC,CASSSSGLAGGMWNEQFF
NA,TRBD2,TRBJ2-2,TRBV19,TGTGCCAGTAGTATAGGCGGGAGCGGCGGCGGGGAGCTGTTTTTT,CASSIGGSGGGELFF
NA,NA,TRBJ1-2,TRBV7-9,TGTGCCAGCAGCTTAGAGACGAGCCGGACGGGTGGCTACACCTTC,CASSLETSRTGGYTF
NA,NA,TRBJ2-2,TRBV7-3,TGTGCCAGCAGTTCACCCGGGTCCACCGGGGAGCTGTTTTTT,CASSSPGSTGELFF
NA,NA,TRBJ1-4,TRBV11-3,TGTGCCAGCAGCTCTATCCAGGGAAACAATGAAAAACTGTTTTTT,CASSSIQGNNEKLFF
NA,NA,TRBJ2-1,TRBV27,TGTGCCAGCACCCAGGGTTGGACCTACAATGAGCAGTTCTTC,CASTQGWTYNEQFF
few,NA,TRBJ1-1,TRBV4-1,TGCGCCAGCAGCCAAGAGTCCGACGGGCAAAACACTGAAGCTTTCTTT,CASSQESDGQNTEAFF
NA,NA,TRBJ2-3,TRBV18,TGTGCCAGCTCCATAACCGTGGGCACAGATACGCAGTATTTT,CASSITVGTDTQYF
NA,TRBD2,TRBJ2-3,TRBV5-7,TGTGCCAGCAGCTTGCCCCTCGGGACTAGCTGTCCGCAGTATTTT,CASSLPLGTSCPQYF
NA,TRBD2,TRBJ2-7,TRBV7-2,TGTGCCAGCAGTTGGACTAGCGGGAGACCCGAGCAGTACTTC,CASSWTSGRPEQYF
once,TRBD1,TRBJ2-7,TRBV18,TGTGCCAGCTCACCGGGGACAGGAGCCTACGAGCAGTACTTC,CASSPGTGAYEQYF
NA,TRBD2,TRBJ2-7,TRBV6-1,TGTGCCAGCAGTCTCCCCGACGGGGGGGAGAACGAGCAGTACTTC,CASSLPDGGENEQYF
NA,NA,TRBJ2-1,TRBV7-9,TGTGCCAGCAGCCTTCGGACGGGTAGCTCCTACAATGAGCAGTTCTTC,CASSLRTGSSYNEQFF
few,NA,TRBJ1-4,TRBV15,TGTGCCACCAGCAGAGTTCCGGAGAAACTGTTTTTT,CATSRVPEKLFF
NA,NA,TRBJ2-5,TRBV9,TGTGCCAGCAGCGTGTCGGGATGGGAGACCCAGTACTTC,CASSVSGWETQYF
NA,NA,TRBJ2-5,TRBV11-2,TGTGCCAGCAGCAAGGCCGGGACGTTACAAGAGACCCAGTACTTC,CASSKAGTLQETQYF
NA,NA,TRBJ2-5,TRBV7-9,TGTGCCAGCAGCTGGGTGGGAGAGACCCAGTACTTC,CASSWVGETQYF
few,NA,TRBJ1-1,TRBV29-1,TGCAGCGTTGCCCCCGGCGCTGAAGCTTTCTTT,CSVAPGAEAFF
NA,NA,TRBJ2-1,TRBV6-6,TGTGCCAGCAGCCATAATGAGCAGTTCTTC,CASSHNEQFF
NA,TRBD2,TRBJ2-1,TRBV19,TGTGCCAGTAGTATAGCCAACCTAGCGGGAGCGGGCAATGAGCAGTTCTTC,CASSIANLAGAGNEQFF